This TCR beta chain derives from a study of T cell repertoires in cytomegalovirus infection. Study at large: CMV infection together with matching HLA type was indicated by public TCR beta signatures. Overall study results and limits: Cumulative frequency (of public TCR beta family members) identified carriers of CMV plus the relevant HLA.

This clonotype was detected a few times. The antigen is not known. Germline-derived CDR1 and CDR2 are MDHEN and SYDVKM. The V and J ends lost 2 bases and 2 bases, in that order; junction bases with no gene match: 7. CDR3 size: 17 residues. TCRdb processed the reads anew with MiXCR; each CDR3 protein has one entry. The sample carries about 740,000 distinct CDR3 sequences, roughly 36% recorded once. This TCR was sampled from a human donor in good health (CMV status not recorded). Some clones in this sample may be carry-over from other donors' samples. The chain uses TRBV28 and TRBJ2-3; TRBD1 matches 10 bases. The sequenced sample was PBMCs. CDR3 sequence: CASSLIGQGGLTDTQYF. As DNA, the CDR3 is TGTGCCAGCAGTTTAATCGGACAGGGGGGACTCACAGATACGCAGTATTTT. The variable domain in full, completed from reference TRBV28 and TRBJ2-3, reads DVKVTQSSRYLVKRTGEKVFLECVQDMDHENMFWYRQDPGLGLRLIYFSYDVKMKEKGDIPEGYSVSREKKERFSLILESASTNQTSMYLCASSLIGQGGLTDTQYFGPGTRLTVL.